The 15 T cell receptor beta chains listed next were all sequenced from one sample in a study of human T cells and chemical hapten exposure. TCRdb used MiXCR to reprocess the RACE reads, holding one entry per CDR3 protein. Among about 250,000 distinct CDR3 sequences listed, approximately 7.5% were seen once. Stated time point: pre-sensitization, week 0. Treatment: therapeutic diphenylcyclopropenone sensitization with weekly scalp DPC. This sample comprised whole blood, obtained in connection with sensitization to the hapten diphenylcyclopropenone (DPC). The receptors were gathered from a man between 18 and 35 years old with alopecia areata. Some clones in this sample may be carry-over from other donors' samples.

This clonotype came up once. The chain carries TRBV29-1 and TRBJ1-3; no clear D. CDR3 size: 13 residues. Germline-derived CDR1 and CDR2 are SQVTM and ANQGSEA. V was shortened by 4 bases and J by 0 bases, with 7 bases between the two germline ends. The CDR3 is CSVAAHSGNTIYF. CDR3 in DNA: TGCAGCGTTGCAGCGCACTCTGGAAACACCATATATTTT.

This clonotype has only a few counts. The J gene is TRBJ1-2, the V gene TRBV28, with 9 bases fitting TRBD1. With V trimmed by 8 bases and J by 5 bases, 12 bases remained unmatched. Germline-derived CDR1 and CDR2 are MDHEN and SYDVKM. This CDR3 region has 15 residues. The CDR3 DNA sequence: TGTGCCAGCGGGTTACCCGGGACAGGGCTGTATGGCTACACCTTC. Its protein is CASGLPGTGLYGYTF.

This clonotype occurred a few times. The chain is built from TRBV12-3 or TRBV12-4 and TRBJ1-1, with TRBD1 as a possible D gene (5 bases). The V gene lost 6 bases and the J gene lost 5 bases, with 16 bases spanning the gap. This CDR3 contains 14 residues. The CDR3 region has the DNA TGTGCCAGCAGCTCCGGGGCCCGGACAACTGAAGCTTTCTTT. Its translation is CASSSGARTTEAFF.

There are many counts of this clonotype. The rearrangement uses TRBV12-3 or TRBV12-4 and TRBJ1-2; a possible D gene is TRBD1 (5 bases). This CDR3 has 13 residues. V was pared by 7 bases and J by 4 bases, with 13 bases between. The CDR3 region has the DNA TGTGCCAGCAAAGGCCCTCAGGGCTATGGCTACACCTTC. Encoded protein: CASKGPQGYGYTF.

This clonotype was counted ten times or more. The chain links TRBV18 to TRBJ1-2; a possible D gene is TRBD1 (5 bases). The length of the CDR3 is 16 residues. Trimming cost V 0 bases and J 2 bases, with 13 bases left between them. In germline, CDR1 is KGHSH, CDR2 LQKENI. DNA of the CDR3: TGTGCCAGCTCACCACCCTCCCAGGGACCCAACTATGGCTACACCTTC. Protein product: CASSPPSQGPNYGYTF.

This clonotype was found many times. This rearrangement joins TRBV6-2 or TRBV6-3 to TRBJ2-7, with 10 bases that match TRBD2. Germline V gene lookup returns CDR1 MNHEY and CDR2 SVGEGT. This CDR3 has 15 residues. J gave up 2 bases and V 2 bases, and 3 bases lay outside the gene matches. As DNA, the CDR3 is TGTGCCAGCAGTTACGTGCTAGCGGGGGCCTACGAGCAGTACGTC. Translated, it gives CASSYVLAGAYEQYV.

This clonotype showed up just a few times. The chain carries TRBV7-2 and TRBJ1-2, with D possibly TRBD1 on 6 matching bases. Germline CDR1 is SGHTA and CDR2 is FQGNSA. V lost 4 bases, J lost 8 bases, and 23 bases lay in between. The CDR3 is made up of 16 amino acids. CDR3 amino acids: CASSSYRDNSANGYTF. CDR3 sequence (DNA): TGTGCCAGCAGCTCCTACCGGGACAATAGCGCTAACGGCTACACCTTC.

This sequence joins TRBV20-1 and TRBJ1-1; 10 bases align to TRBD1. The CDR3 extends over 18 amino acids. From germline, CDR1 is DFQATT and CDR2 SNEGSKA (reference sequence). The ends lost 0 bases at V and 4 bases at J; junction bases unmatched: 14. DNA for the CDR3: TGCAGTGCTAGAGACCAATCCGCCGGGACAGGGGTCGGCACTGAAGCTTTCTTT. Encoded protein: CSARDQSAGTGVGTEAFF.

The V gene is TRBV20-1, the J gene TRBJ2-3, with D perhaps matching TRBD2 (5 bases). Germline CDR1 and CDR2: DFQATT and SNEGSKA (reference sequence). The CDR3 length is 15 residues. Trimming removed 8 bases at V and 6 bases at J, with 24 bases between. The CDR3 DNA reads TGCAGTTCTGAACGCGGGCAGGTAGATGCGGATACGCAGTATTTT. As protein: CSSERGQVDADTQYF.

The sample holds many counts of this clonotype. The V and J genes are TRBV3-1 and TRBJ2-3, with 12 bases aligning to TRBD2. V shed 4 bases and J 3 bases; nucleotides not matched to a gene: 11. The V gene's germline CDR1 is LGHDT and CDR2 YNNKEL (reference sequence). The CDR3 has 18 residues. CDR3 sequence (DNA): TGTGCCAGCAGCCCGAAACTAGCGGGGGGATTTCCGACAGATACGCAGTATTTT. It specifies CASSPKLAGGFPTDTQYF.

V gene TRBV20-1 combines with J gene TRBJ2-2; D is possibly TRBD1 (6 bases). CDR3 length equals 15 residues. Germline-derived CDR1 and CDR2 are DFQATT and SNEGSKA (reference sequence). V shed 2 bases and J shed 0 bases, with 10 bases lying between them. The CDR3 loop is CSARPGQANTGELFF. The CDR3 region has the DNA TGCAGTGCTAGACCGGGACAAGCGAACACCGGGGAGCTGTTTTTT.

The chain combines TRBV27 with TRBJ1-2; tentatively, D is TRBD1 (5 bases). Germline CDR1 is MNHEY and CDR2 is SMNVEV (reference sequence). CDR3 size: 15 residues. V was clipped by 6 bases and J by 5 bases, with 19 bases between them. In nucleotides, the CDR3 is TGTGCCAGCAGGCCGGGGGGTGGCGCTGGGTATGGCTACACCTTC. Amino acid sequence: CASRPGGGAGYGYTF.

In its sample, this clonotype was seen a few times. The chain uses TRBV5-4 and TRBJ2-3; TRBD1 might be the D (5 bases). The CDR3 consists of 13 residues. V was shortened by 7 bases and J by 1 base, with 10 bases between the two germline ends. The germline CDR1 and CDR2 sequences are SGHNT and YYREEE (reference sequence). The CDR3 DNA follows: TGTGCCAGCGGATTACAGGGCACAGATACGCAGTATTTT. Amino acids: CASGLQGTDTQYF.

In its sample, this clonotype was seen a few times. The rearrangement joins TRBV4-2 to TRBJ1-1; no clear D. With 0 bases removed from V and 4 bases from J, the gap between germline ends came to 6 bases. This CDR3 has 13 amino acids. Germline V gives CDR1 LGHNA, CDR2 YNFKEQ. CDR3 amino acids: CASSQDSPTEAFF. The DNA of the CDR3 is TGTGCCAGCAGCCAAGACAGTCCCACTGAAGCTTTCTTT.

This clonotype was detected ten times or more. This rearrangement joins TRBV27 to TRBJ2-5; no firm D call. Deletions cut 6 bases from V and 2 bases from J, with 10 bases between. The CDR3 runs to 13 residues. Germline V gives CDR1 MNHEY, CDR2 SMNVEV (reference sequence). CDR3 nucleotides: TGTGCCAGCAGATATAACCGACAAGAGACCCAGTACTTC. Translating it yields CASRYNRQETQYF.